This T cell receptor (beta chain) stems from a study of shared clonotypes between healthy human individuals. Study information: A couple of female and a few male donors aged 18 to 49 were enrolled.

This clone was seen a few times. This CDR3 comprises 11 residues. Germline lookup yields CDR1 DFQATT and CDR2 SNEGSKA (reference sequence). The ends were cut back, 2 bases at V and 11 bases at J, with 12 bases in the middle. Amplification in unsorted PBMC replicate PCRs started from approximately 300 ng DNA, which equals about 33,000 T cell genomes. Unsorted PBMC DNA sequencing spanned ten immunoSEQ deep assay plates. Clones were read by immunoSEQ multiplex PCR, and TCRdb kept only the in-frame ones, dropping some. In the table there are some 490,000 clones, 70% to 85% of which are singletons. The V and J genes are TRBV20-1 and TRBJ1-1; D is unresolved. The sequenced sample consisted of PBMCs. The sequence was obtained from a woman in her forties in good health. Some clones in this sample may be carry-over from other donors' samples. This chain's CDR3 is CSARKSSGAFF. CDR3 nucleotides: TGCAGTGCTAGAAAGTCGTCGGGGGCTTTCTTT.